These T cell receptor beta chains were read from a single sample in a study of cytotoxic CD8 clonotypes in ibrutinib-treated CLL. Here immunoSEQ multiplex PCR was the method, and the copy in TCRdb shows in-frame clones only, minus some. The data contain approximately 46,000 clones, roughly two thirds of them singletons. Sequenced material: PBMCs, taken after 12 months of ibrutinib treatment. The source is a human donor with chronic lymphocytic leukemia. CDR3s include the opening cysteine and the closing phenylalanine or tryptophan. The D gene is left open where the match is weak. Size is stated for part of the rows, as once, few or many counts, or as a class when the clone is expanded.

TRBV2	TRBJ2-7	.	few	CASSESRGGEQYF	TGTGCCAGCAGTGAATCGAGGGGTGGCGAGCAGTACTTC
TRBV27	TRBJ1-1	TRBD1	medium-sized	CASNRQGPNTEAFF	TGTGCCAGCAACCGACAGGGACCTAACACTGAAGCTTTCTTT
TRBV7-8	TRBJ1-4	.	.	CASTATEATNEKLFF	TGTGCCAGCACCGCCACAGAGGCAACTAATGAAAAACTGTTTTTT
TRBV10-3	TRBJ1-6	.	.	CAISQGGNSPLHF	TGTGCCATCAGCCAAGGGGGGAATTCACCCCTCCACTTT
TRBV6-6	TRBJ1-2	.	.	CASSRNSQGYGYTF	TGTGCCAGCAGCCGAAACTCTCAGGGCTATGGCTACACCTTC
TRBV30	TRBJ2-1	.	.	CAWSPQGGNYNEQFF	TGTGCCTGGAGTCCCCAGGGTGGGAATTACAATGAGCAGTTCTTC
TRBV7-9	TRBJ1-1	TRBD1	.	CASSFGQGAGRSSEAFF	TGTGCCAGCAGCTTTGGACAGGGGGCAGGTAGAAGTTCTGAAGCTTTCTTT
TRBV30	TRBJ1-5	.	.	CAWRSNGNQPQHF	TGTGCCTGGCGGTCGAATGGCAATCAGCCCCAGCATTTT
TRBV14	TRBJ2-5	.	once	CASSQGTGETQYF	TGTGCCAGCAGCCAAGGGACGGGGGAGACCCAGTACTTC
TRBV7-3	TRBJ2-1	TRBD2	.	CASSPGSSGWDNEQFF	TGTGCCAGCAGCCCCGGGTCTAGCGGGTGGGACAATGAGCAGTTCTTC